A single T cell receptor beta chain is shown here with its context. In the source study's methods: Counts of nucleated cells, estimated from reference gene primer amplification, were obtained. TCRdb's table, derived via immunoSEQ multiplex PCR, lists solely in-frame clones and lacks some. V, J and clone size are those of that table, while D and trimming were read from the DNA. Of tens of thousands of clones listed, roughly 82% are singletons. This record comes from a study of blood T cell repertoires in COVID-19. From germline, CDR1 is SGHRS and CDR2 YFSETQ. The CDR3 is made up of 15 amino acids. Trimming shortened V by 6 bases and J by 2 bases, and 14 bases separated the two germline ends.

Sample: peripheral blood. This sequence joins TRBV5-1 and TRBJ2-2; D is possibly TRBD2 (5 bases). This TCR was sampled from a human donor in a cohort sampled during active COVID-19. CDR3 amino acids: CASTVERANTGELFF. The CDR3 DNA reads TGCGCCAGCACCGTTGAGAGGGCCAACACCGGGGAGCTGTTTTTT.